These 20 T cell receptor beta chains originate from one sample sequenced in a study of shared clonotypes between healthy human individuals. The data were produced by immunoSEQ multiplex PCR, yet TCRdb's version contains in-frame clones alone and is incomplete. In the table there are some 1.5 million clones, 95% to 99% of which are singletons. The specimen was naive CD4+ T cells sorted from blood. Regarding subset: CD45RA+ positively selected. The receptors were sampled from a man younger than 40 in good health.

In regard to this clone: Other DNA sequences in this specimen translate into the identical CDR3. The genes are TRBV18 and TRBJ2-7; a possible D gene is TRBD1 (6 bases). Trimming stripped 3 bases from V and 1 base from J, with 10 bases between. CDR1 is KGHSH and CDR2 is LQKENI in the germline V gene. The CDR3 runs to 14 residues. The CDR3 is CASSPVQGSYEQYF. The CDR3 DNA is TGTGCCAGCTCACCCGTGCAGGGGTCCTACGAGCAGTACTTC.

The rearrangement joins TRBV5-1 to TRBJ2-5, with TRBD2 matching 9 bases. From germline, CDR1 is SGHRS and CDR2 YFSETQ. V gave up 4 bases and J gave up 1 base; unmatched junction bases: 5. There are 15 residues in the CDR3. The CDR3 loop is CASSVLAGIQETQYF. CDR3 bases: TGCGCCAGCAGCGTGCTAGCGGGGATCCAAGAGACCCAGTACTTC.

The chain couples TRBV6-5 to TRBJ2-1; D remains unclear. The CDR3 has 14 amino acids. Germline V gene data show CDR1 as MNHEY and CDR2 as SVGAGI. V was clipped by 2 bases and J by 5 bases, with 10 bases between them. The CDR3 DNA is TGTGCCAGCAGTTACGCGGCAAAGGACAATGAGCAGTTCTTC. Translated, it gives CASSYAAKDNEQFF.

V gene TRBV18 combines with J gene TRBJ2-7; 8 bases match TRBD2. Germline CDR1 is KGHSH and CDR2 is LQKENI. Losses at the gene ends were 2 bases for V and 4 bases for J; bases not matched to a gene: 10. This CDR3 region has 16 residues. This chain's CDR3 is CASSPDTPGLGYEQYF. CDR3 coding DNA: TGTGCCAGCTCACCAGACACACCGGGACTAGGATACGAGCAGTACTTC.

The chain is built from TRBV5-4 and TRBJ2-7; D remains ambiguous. Germline CDR1 reads SGHNT; CDR2 reads YYREEE (reference sequence). V was trimmed by 1 base and J by 2 bases, leaving 4 bases between them. The CDR3 has 12 amino acids. CDR3 in DNA: TGTGCCAGCAGCTTGACTACCTACGAGCAGTACTTC. It is translated as CASSLTTYEQYF.

The chain combines TRBV11-2 with TRBJ2-5, with TRBD2 matching 7 bases. CDR3 length: 13 amino acids. Germline loops: CDR1 SGHAT, CDR2 FQNNGV. V lost 5 bases, J lost 6 bases, and 6 bases stayed unmatched. For the CDR3, the DNA is TGTGCCAGCAGCCCCGGGACTATGAAGACCCAGTACTTC. Its protein product is CASSPGTMKTQYF.

This chain joins TRBV5-1 and TRBJ2-7, with 8 bases aligning to TRBD2. Germline loops: CDR1 SGHRS, CDR2 YFSETQ. V trimming: 7 bases; J trimming: 4 bases; junction bases outside the gene matches: 10. The CDR3 has 14 residues. CDR3 in amino acids: CASGPSGRQYEQYF. The CDR3 DNA is TGCGCCAGCGGACCGAGCGGGAGACAATACGAGCAGTACTTC.

This rearrangement joins TRBV28 to TRBJ1-2; D is unresolved. This CDR3 region has 12 residues. Looked up from germline, CDR1 is MDHEN and CDR2 is SYDVKM. Trimming shortened V by 2 bases and J by 3 bases, and 4 bases separated the two germline ends. CDR3 nucleotide sequence: TGTGCCAGCAGTTTAATGGACTATGGCTACACCTTC. Amino acids: CASSLMDYGYTF.

Concerning this clone: Other DNA sequences within the sample encode an identical CDR3. V is TRBV5-1 and J is TRBJ2-7; D may be TRBD2 (5 bases). Trimming pared 2 bases from V and 3 bases from J, leaving 9 bases between. From germline, CDR1 is SGHRS and CDR2 YFSETQ. There are 13 residues in the CDR3. CDR3 loop: CASSFGRDYEQYF. CDR3 sequence (DNA): TGCGCCAGCAGCTTCGGTCGGGACTACGAGCAGTACTTC.

V and J are TRBV10-3 and TRBJ2-7, with 9 bases fitting TRBD1. Germline values: CDR1 ENHRY, CDR2 SYGVKD. Trimming took 10 bases from V and 4 from J; bases not matched to a gene: 11. The CDR3 consists of 14 residues. The CDR3 DNA reads as TGTGCCACTGCTACCGGGACAGGGTGGTACGAGCAGTACTTC. As protein: CATATGTGWYEQYF.

J is TRBJ2-6 and V is TRBV5-5, with 8 bases aligning to TRBD1. The CDR3 is 15 amino acids. The ends lost 6 bases at V and 0 bases at J; junction bases unmatched: 2. Germline lookup yields CDR1 SGHKS and CDR2 YYEKEE (reference sequence). CDR3: CASTGQGSGANVLTF. The CDR3 DNA sequence: TGTGCCAGCACAGGACAGGGCTCTGGGGCCAACGTCCTGACTTTC.

The chain couples TRBV27 to TRBJ1-1; 7 nucleotides agree with TRBD1. The V and J ends lost 6 bases and 1 base, in that order; junction bases with no gene match: 5. Germline V gene lookup returns CDR1 MNHEY and CDR2 SMNVEV (reference sequence). CDR3 length equals 14 residues. The CDR3: CASSYRTGNTEAFF. The CDR3 DNA sequence: TGTGCCAGCAGCTACCGGACAGGGAACACTGAAGCTTTCTTT.

The rearrangement links TRBV18 to TRBJ2-5, with D possibly being TRBD1 or TRBD2 (5 bases each). V lost 6 bases and J lost 5, with 16 bases in between. This CDR3 region has 14 residues. Germline loops: CDR1 KGHSH, CDR2 LQKENI. This chain's CDR3 is CASSPGTNEETQYF. In DNA, the CDR3 is TGTGCCAGCTCCCCCGGGACCAACGAGGAGACCCAGTACTTC.

The V and J genes are TRBV9 and TRBJ1-3; possibly TRBD1 for D (5 bases). The germline V gene has CDR1 SGDLS and CDR2 YYNGEE. The CDR3 is made up of 14 amino acids. The V end was cut by 4 bases, the J end by 4 bases, with 12 bases between. The DNA for the CDR3 is TGTGCCAGCAGCCCAAGAGGGGAAGGAAACACCATATATTTT. It encodes CASSPRGEGNTIYF.

The chain has TRBV5-1 and TRBJ1-1, with 8 bases lining up with TRBD1. The CDR3 is 14 amino acids. The junction had 4 bases not matched to a gene; V was cut back by 1 base and J by 5 bases. Germline V lookup: CDR1 SGHRS, CDR2 YFSETQ. The CDR3 region is CASSLRQGATEAFF. CDR3 nucleotide sequence: TGCGCCAGCAGCTTGCGGCAGGGGGCAACTGAAGCTTTCTTT.

This chain links TRBV30 with TRBJ1-3; tentative D call: TRBD1 (5 bases). The germline V gene encodes CDR1 GTSNPN and CDR2 SVGIG (reference sequence). This CDR3 has 14 amino acids. V lost 4 bases to trimming and J lost 3 bases, with 13 bases between them. CDR3 in DNA: TGTGCCTGGAAGGCCCAGGGAGTTGGAAACACCATATATTTT. This codes for CAWKAQGVGNTIYF.

The rearrangement joins TRBV19 to TRBJ2-2; 7 bases align to TRBD1. Germline CDR1 reads LNHDA; CDR2 reads SQIVND (reference sequence). This CDR3 spans 15 amino acids. With 5 bases clipped from V and 6 bases from J, the junction kept 9 bases outside the gene matches. The CDR3 nucleotides read TGTGCCAGTAGTCCTAGCCGGCAGGGGGCCGGGGAGCTGTTTTTT. Translated: CASSPSRQGAGELFF.

The chain combines TRBV2 with TRBJ2-7, with D possibly being TRBD2 (7 bases). Germline CDR1 SNHLY, CDR2 FYNNEI. Trimming cost V 3 bases and J 1 base, with 16 bases left between them. CDR3 size: 16 residues. CDR3 residues: CASSDLGGDKSYEQYF. The CDR3 DNA follows: TGTGCCAGCAGTGATTTGGGAGGGGACAAGTCCTACGAGCAGTACTTC. The entire variable domain, with the rest obtained from reference TRBV2 and TRBJ2-7, is as follows: EPEVTQTPSHQVTQMGQEVILRCVPISNHLYFYWYRQILGQKVEFLVSFYNNEISEKSEIFDDQFSVERPDGSNFTLKIRSTKLEDSAMYFCASSDLGGDKSYEQYFGPGTRLTVT.

The chain carries TRBV29-1 and TRBJ2-1, with D tentatively TRBD1 or TRBD2 (5 bases each). The CDR3 loop spans 17 amino acids. V was clipped by 7 bases and J by 7 bases, with 29 bases between them. Looked up from germline, CDR1 is SQVTM and CDR2 is ANQGSEA. The CDR3 DNA is TGCAGCGCGGGACCCCCCGTCCTAAGCTACCCGAGGAATGAGCAGTTCTTC. Protein product: CSAGPPVLSYPRNEQFF.

As concerns this clone: The sample contains more than one DNA sequence encoding this CDR3. CDR3 protein: CSASPNQPQHF. The CDR3 coding sequence is TGCAGTGCTAGCCCTAATCAGCCCCAGCATTTT. V and J are TRBV20-1 and TRBJ1-5; no clear D gene. V gave up 3 bases and J gave up 4 bases, with 4 bases separating them. Germline V gene data show CDR1 as DFQATT and CDR2 as SNEGSKA (reference sequence). The CDR3 has 11 amino acids.